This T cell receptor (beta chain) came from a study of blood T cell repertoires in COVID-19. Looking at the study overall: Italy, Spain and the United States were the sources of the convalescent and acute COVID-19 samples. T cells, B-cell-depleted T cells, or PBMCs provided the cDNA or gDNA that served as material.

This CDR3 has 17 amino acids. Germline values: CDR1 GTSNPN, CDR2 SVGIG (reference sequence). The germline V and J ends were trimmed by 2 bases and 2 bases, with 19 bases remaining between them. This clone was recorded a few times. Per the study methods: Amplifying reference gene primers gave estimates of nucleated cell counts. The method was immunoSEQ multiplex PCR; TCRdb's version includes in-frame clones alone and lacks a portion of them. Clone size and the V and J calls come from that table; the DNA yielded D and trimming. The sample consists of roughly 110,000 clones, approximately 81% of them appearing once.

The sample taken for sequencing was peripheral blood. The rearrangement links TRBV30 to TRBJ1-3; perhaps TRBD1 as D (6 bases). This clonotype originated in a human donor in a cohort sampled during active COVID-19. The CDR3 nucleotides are TGTGCCTGGAGTTACCGGGACACCTCATCCGCTGGAAACACCATATATTTT. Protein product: CAWSYRDTSSAGNTIYF.